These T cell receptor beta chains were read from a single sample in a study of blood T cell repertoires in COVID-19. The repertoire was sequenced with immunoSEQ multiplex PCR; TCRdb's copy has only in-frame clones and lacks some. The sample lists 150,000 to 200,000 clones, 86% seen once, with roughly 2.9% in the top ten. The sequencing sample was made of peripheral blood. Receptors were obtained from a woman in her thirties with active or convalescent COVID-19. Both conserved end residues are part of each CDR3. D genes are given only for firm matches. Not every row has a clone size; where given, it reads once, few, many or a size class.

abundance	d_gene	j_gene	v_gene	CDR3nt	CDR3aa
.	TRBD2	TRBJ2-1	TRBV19	TGTGCCAGTAGTATTCTAGCGGGAGTCGGCAATGAGCAGTTCTTC	CASSILAGVGNEQFF
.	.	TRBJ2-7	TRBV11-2	TGTGCCAGCAGCTTAGTGGGGGGGGCGGATGAGCAGTACTTC	CASSLVGGADEQYF
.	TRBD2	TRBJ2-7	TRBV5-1	TGCGCCAGCAGCAGCGGGACTAGCGGGATCTACGAGCAGTACTTC	CASSSGTSGIYEQYF
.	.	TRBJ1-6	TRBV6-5	TGTGCCAGCAGTTATAGCAGGGTAGGAAATTCACCCCTCCACTTT	CASSYSRVGNSPLHF
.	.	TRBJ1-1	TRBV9	TGTGCCAGCAACCTAGGGGGGGGGCACGTCACTGAAGCTTTCTTT	CASNLGGGHVTEAFF
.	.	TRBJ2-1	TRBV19	TGTGCCAGTAGTCCACTCATGCGCGATGAGCAGTTCTTC	CASSPLMRDEQFF
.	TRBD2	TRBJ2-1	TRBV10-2	TGCGCCAGCAGTCCCCTAGGACTAGCGGCCTACAATGAGCAGTTCTTC	CASSPLGLAAYNEQFF
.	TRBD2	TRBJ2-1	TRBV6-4	TGTGCCAGCTCACGAGGCGGGAGTATTAGCAATGAGCAGTTCTTC	CASSRGGSISNEQFF
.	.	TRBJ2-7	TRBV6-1	TGTGCCAGCAGTGAAGCTCGGGTCCCCACCTACGAGCAGTACTTC	CASSEARVPTYEQYF
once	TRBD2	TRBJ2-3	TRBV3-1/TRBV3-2	TGTGCCAGCAGCCACTCAAACCGGGAGGGTACGCAGTATTTT	CASSHSNREGTQYF
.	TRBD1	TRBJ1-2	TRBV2	TGTGCCAGCATCCTGGACAGGGATCTTATTAACTATGGCTACACCTTC	CASILDRDLINYGYTF
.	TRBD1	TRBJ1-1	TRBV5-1	TGCGCCAGCAGCCCCTTGACAGGGTCGGGCACTGAAGCTTTCTTT	CASSPLTGSGTEAFF
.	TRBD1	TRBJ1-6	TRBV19	TGTGCCAGTAGTACCCCCCCCGGACAGGTTGGAAATTCACCCCTCCACTTT	CASSTPPGQVGNSPLHF
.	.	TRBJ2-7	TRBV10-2	TGCGCCAGCAGTGCTAATAGCCCGGGGTATTACGAGCAGTACTTC	CASSANSPGYYEQYF
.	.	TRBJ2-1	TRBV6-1	TGTGCCAGCAGTGAATTGGCTAGCGTGAGCTCCTACAATGAGCAGTTCTTC	CASSELASVSSYNEQFF
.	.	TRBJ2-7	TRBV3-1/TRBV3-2	TGTGCCAGCAGCCCGGACGGGAGCTCCTACGAGCAGTACTTC	CASSPDGSSYEQYF
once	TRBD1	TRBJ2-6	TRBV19	TGTGCCAGTAGTACGCCGGGACAGAGCTCTGGGGCCAACGTCCTGACTTTC	CASSTPGQSSGANVLTF
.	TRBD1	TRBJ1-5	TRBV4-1	TGCGCCAGCAGCCAAGATAGGACAGGGGTGGGCAATCAGCCCCAGCATTTT	CASSQDRTGVGNQPQHF
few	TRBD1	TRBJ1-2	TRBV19	TGTGCCAGTAGTATCCCCTGGACAGGGGGCGGCTACACCTTC	CASSIPWTGGGYTF
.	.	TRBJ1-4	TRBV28	TGTGCCAGCAGTTTATTGACAACAACTAATGAAAAACTGTTTTTT	CASSLLTTTNEKLFF
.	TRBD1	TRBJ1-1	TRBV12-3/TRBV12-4	TGTGCCAGCAGCGGACAGGGTAACACTGAAGCTTTCTTT	CASSGQGNTEAFF
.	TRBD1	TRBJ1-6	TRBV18	TGTGCCAGCTCACCACCGGCAGGGGGCGCAGGGTTGGATTCACCCCTCCACTTT	CASSPPAGGAGLDSPLHF
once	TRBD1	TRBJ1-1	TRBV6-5	TGTGCCAGCAGTCCCTACAGGGGCACTGAAGCTTTCTTT	CASSPYRGTEAFF
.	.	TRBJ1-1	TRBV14	TGTGCCAGCAGCCAAGACGACTGGAACACTGAAGCTTTCTTT	CASSQDDWNTEAFF
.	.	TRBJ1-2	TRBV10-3	TGTGCCATCAGTGAGTTTCCTGACTATGGCTACACCTTC	CAISEFPDYGYTF
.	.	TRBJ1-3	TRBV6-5	TGTGCCAGCAGTCGCGGACAGATCTCTGGAAACACCATATATTTT	CASSRGQISGNTIYF
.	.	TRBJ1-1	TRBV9	TGTGCCAGCAGCGTAGGTAGGGGGGGCTACACTGAAGCTTTCTTT	CASSVGRGGYTEAFF
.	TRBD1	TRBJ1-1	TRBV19	TGTGCCAGTAGTGTCACAGGGGGGTCCATGAACACTGAAGCTTTCTTT	CASSVTGGSMNTEAFF
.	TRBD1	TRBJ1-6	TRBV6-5	TGTGCCAGCAGTCTCGGACAGGGAATCTCGACCCTCCACTTT	CASSLGQGISTLHF
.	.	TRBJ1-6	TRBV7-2	TGTGCCAGCAGCTTAAGACAGGTTGATAATTCACCCCTCCACTTT	CASSLRQVDNSPLHF
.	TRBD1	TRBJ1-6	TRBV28	TGTGCCAGCAGGGGTCGGACAGGGCTAAATTCACCCCTCCACTTT	CASRGRTGLNSPLHF
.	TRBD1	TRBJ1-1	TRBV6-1	TGTGCCAGCAGTGAAATTTACAGGGGTCTGAACACTGAAGCTTTCTTT	CASSEIYRGLNTEAFF
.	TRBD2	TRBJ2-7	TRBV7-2	TGTGCCAGCAGCAGGACTAGCGCCTACGAGCAGTACTTC	CASSRTSAYEQYF
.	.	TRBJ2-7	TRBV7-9	TGTGCCAGCAGCCCTAGCGTAAGCGCCTACGAGCAGTACTTC	CASSPSVSAYEQYF
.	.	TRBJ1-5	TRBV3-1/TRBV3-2	TGTGCCAGCAGCCTGGGTGGGGGACTGAGCAATCAGCCCCAGCATTTT	CASSLGGGLSNQPQHF
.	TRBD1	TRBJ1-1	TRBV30	TGTGCCTGGAGTCTGACAGGGGGGAACACTGAAGCTTTCTTT	CAWSLTGGNTEAFF
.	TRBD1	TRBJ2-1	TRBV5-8	TGTGCCAGCAGCTTGGGACAGGGCTTTGTGAATGAGCAGTTCTTC	CASSLGQGFVNEQFF
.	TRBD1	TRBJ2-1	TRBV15	TGTGCCACCATGGGACAGGGACACCCGAGAGATTACAATGAGCAGTTCTTC	CATMGQGHPRDYNEQFF
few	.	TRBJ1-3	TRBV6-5	TGTGCCAGCAGTAACTACGGTCAAGGAAACACCATATATTTT	CASSNYGQGNTIYF
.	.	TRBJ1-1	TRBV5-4	TGTGCCAGCAGCTTGGGGACACCTCTCAGGGGCACTGAAGCTTTCTTT	CASSLGTPLRGTEAFF